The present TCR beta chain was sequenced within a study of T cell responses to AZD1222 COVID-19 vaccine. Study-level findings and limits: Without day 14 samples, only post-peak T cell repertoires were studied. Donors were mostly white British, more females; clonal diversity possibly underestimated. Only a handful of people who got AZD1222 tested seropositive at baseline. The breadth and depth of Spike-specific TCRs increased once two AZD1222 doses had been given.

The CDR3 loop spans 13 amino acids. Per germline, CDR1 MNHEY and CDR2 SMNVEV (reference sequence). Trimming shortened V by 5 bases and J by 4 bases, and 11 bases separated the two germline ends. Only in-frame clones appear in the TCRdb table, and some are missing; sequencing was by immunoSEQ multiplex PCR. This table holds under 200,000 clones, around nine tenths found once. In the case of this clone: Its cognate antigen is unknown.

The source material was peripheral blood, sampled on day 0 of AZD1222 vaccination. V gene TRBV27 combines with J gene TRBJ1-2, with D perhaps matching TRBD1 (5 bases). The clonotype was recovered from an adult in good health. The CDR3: CASSQQAAYGYTF. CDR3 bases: TGTGCCAGCAGTCAACAGGCAGCCTATGGCTACACCTTC.